This T cell receptor beta chain was recorded in a study of blood T cell repertoires in COVID-19. Study details: Samples came from the United States, Italy and Spain, spanning acute and convalescent COVID-19. PBMCs, B-cell-depleted T cells, or T cells were the source of the cDNA or gDNA that made up the material.

In the authors' methods: Estimation of nucleated cell counts relied on the amplification of reference gene primers. This table comes from immunoSEQ multiplex PCR, and its TCRdb copy is limited to in-frame clones, with some not included. Clonal size and the V and J genes are those of that table, whereas D and trimming came from the DNA. Of about 58,000 clones detected, about 91% appear once; the ten largest clones hold around 4.3%. Germline values: CDR1 MDHEN, CDR2 SYDVKM. The V gene lost 7 bases and the J gene lost 5 bases, with 14 bases spanning the gap. The CDR3 totals 13 residues. The chain joins TRBV28 to TRBJ1-1, with D hard to call. The sequence derives from a man aged 45-65 years with active COVID-19. Material: peripheral blood. The CDR3 spells CASTIPGGTEAFF. The CDR3 DNA reads TGTGCCAGCACTATCCCCGGCGGAACTGAAGCTTTCTTT.